The 31 T cell receptor beta chains given below trace back to one sample, sequenced in a study of cytomegalovirus exposure and HLA in healthy donors (dated by TCRdb to the late 2010s). The library was generated by the immunoSEQ multiplex PCR assay. A mixture of 60 forward primers for TCR Vbeta segments and 13 reverse primers for TCR Jbeta segments was used in the multiplex PCR. As stored in TCRdb, this immuneACCESS dataset retains in-frame rearrangements with V and J assigned. A fraction of the clones does not appear; measured against another copy, unresolved V genes explain less than half of the discrepancy, and the remainder lacks a known reason. The sample has about 160,000 clones on record, around 79% of them singletons. The top ten hold about 2.6% of the sample. Sequencing used PBMCs. Every receptor here comes from a woman between 40 and 55 years old in good health and CMV-seropositive.

The rearrangement links TRBV27 to TRBJ2-7, with TRBD2 as a possible D gene (6 bases). Germline CDR1 MNHEY, CDR2 SMNVEV (reference sequence). V was shortened by 5 bases and J by 5 bases, with 19 bases between the two germline ends. The CDR3 spans 15 residues. CDR3 sequence reads: CASSPSIGTENEQYF. The CDR3 DNA reads as TGTGCCAGCAGTCCCTCTATAGGGACTGAAAACGAGCAGTACTTC.

This sequence joins TRBV6-6 and TRBJ1-2; TRBD1 might be the D (6 bases). The CDR3 is 16 residues long. CDR1 is MNHNY and CDR2 is SVGAGI in the germline V gene (reference sequence). V was pared by 1 base and J by 1 base, with 13 bases between. The CDR3 reads CASSYLQGYLNYGYTF. The CDR3 region has the DNA TGTGCCAGCAGTTACTTACAGGGTTACCTTAACTATGGCTACACCTTC.

This clone was seen only a few times. The V call is TRBV19, the J call TRBJ2-3; tentative D call: TRBD2 (6 bases). This CDR3 spans 16 amino acids. V lost 3 bases, J lost 0 bases, and 13 bases lay in between. The germline V gene encodes CDR1 LNHDA and CDR2 SQIVND (reference sequence). The CDR3 here is CASSILDGTSTDTQYF. DNA for the CDR3: TGTGCCAGTAGTATCCTGGACGGGACTAGCACAGATACGCAGTATTTT.

This chain connects TRBV4-1 to TRBJ2-7; maybe TRBD2 (6 bases). In germline, CDR1 is MGHRA, CDR2 YSYEKL. The CDR3 sequence is 15 residues long. Trimming cost V 1 base and J 3 bases, with 13 bases left between them. The CDR3 DNA follows: TGCGCCAGCAGCCAAGGCGGGACGGACCTCTACGAGCAGTACTTC. It yields the protein CASSQGGTDLYEQYF.

The rearrangement links TRBV23-1 to TRBJ2-7; TRBD1 matches at 9 bases. TRBV23-1 is an ORF, with its function uncertain. J was trimmed by 3 bases and V by 4 bases; bases with no gene match: 13. The CDR3 loop spans 17 amino acids. The DNA for the CDR3 is TGCGCCAGCAGTCTTGTCTCCGGGACAGGGAATTTCTACGAGCAGTACTTC. It yields the protein CASSLVSGTGNFYEQYF.

The DNA for the CDR3 is TGTGCCAGCAGCAAGGGACTAGCGGGGGAAGAGACCCAGTACTTC. It codes for CASSKGLAGEETQYF. The J gene is TRBJ2-5, the V gene TRBV11-2; 14 bases align to TRBD2. This CDR3 spans 15 amino acids. The germline V gene has CDR1 SGHAT and CDR2 FQNNGV. V shed 5 bases, J shed 3 bases, and the junction held 2 bases outside the gene matches.

The rearrangement uses TRBV7-2 and TRBJ1-2; D uncertain. V gave up 0 bases and J gave up 6 bases, with 14 bases separating them. The CDR3 contains 15 residues. Germline CDR1 SGHTA, CDR2 FQGNSA. The CDR3 DNA reads TGTGCCAGCAGCTTAGCTACGGGGATTCTGGATGGCTACACCTTC. Translating gives CASSLATGILDGYTF.

The chain joins TRBV19 to TRBJ1-5; 10 bases map to TRBD1. The germline gives CDR1 LNHDA, CDR2 SQIVND (reference sequence). V shed 6 bases and J 3 bases; nucleotides not matched to a gene: 2. The CDR3 contains 14 residues. The CDR3 bases are TGTGCCAGTAGAGACAGGGGGCACAATCAGCCCCAGCATTTT. Amino acids: CASRDRGHNQPQHF.

This clone showed up just once. The chain carries TRBV28 and TRBJ2-5; 8 nucleotides align to TRBD2. Trimming cost V 6 bases and J 3 bases; bases outside gene matches: 6. The CDR3 has 14 residues. Looked up from germline, CDR1 is MDHEN and CDR2 is SYDVKM. This CDR3 is CASSSGSGEETQYF. CDR3 in DNA: TGTGCCAGCAGCTCAGGTAGCGGGGAAGAGACCCAGTACTTC.

A few counts support this clone. J is TRBJ1-1 and V is TRBV29-1; the D gene is possibly TRBD1 (6 bases). The ends were cut back, 4 bases at V and 10 bases at J, with 10 bases in the middle. The CDR3 has 10 residues. CDR1 is SQVTM, CDR2 ANQGSEA, per germline. This chain's CDR3 is CSVVGRGAFF. CDR3 coding DNA: TGCAGCGTTGTGGGCAGGGGAGCTTTCTTT.

V is TRBV11-2 and J is TRBJ1-5; the D is unclear. CDR3 size: 15 residues. In germline, CDR1 is SGHAT, CDR2 FQNNGV. The ends were cut back, 0 bases at V and 3 bases at J, with 9 bases in the middle. Written as DNA, the CDR3 is TGTGCCAGCAGCTTAGAAGTCCAGGCCAATCAGCCCCAGCATTTT. As protein: CASSLEVQANQPQHF.

The chain combines TRBV5-4 with TRBJ2-1; TRBD1 might be the D (6 bases). Germline V gene data show CDR1 as SGHNT and CDR2 as YYREEE (reference sequence). The CDR3 consists of 15 residues. With 10 bases removed from V and 0 bases from J, the gap between germline ends came to 17 bases. The CDR3 loop is CAGRSRGSSYNEQFF. CDR3 bases: TGTGCCGGCCGCTCGAGGGGGAGCTCCTACAATGAGCAGTTCTTC. The full variable domain, completed using reference TRBV5-4 and TRBJ2-1, is ETGVTQSPTHLIKTRGQQVTLRCSSQSGHNTVSWYQQALGQGPQFIFQYYREEENGRGNFPPRFSGLQFPNYSSELNVNALELDDSALYLCAGRSRGSSYNEQFFGPGTRLTVL.

The rearrangement joins TRBV25-1 to TRBJ1-2; a weak D match, TRBD1 (5 bases). The germline V gene encodes CDR1 MGHDK and CDR2 SYGVNS. Trimming removed 4 bases at V and 8 bases at J, with 14 bases between. There are 13 residues in the CDR3. The CDR3 loop reads CASSGRQWTGYTF. The CDR3 coding sequence is TGTGCCAGCAGTGGTCGACAGTGGACGGGCTACACCTTC.

This clone was seen only a few times. The chain uses TRBV19 and TRBJ1-5; 11 positions match TRBD1. From germline, CDR1 is LNHDA and CDR2 SQIVND (reference sequence). This CDR3 spans 17 amino acids. The CDR3 sequence is CAASGTGGLLSNQPQHF. CDR3 coding DNA: TGTGCGGCTTCCGGGACAGGGGGACTCCTTAGCAATCAGCCCCAGCATTTT.

The V gene is TRBV7-9, the J gene TRBJ1-1, with 12 bases aligning to TRBD1. Germline V gene data show CDR1 as SEHNR and CDR2 as FQNEAQ (reference sequence). This CDR3 is 16 amino acids long. The V segment lost 5 bases and the J segment 4 bases; nucleotides outside the gene matches: 8. CDR3 sequence: CASSRGQGARVTEAFF. Here the CDR3 DNA reads TGTGCCAGCAGCCGGGGACAGGGGGCTAGGGTCACTGAAGCTTTCTTT.

The chain uses TRBV28 and TRBJ2-3, with a tentative D call TRBD2 (6 bases). Trimming left V 3 bases short and J 0 bases short, with 22 bases between. Per germline, CDR1 MDHEN and CDR2 SYDVKM. The length of the CDR3 is 19 residues. The CDR3: CASSFIPPGGPASTDTQYF. CDR3 DNA: TGTGCCAGCAGTTTTATCCCCCCCGGAGGGCCCGCTAGCACAGATACGCAGTATTTT.

The chain is built from TRBV5-6 and TRBJ2-7, with 7 nucleotides matching TRBD1. The length of the CDR3 is 11 residues. Germline V gene data show CDR1 as SGHDT and CDR2 as YYEEEE. V dropped 8 bases and J dropped 2; count of bases not matched to a gene: 1. This CDR3 is CASTGAYEQYF. The CDR3 coding sequence is TGTGCCAGTACAGGGGCCTACGAGCAGTACTTC.

The J gene is TRBJ2-7, the V gene TRBV4-3; 11 positions match TRBD1. The germline gives CDR1 LGHNA, CDR2 YSLEER. V dropped 1 base and J dropped 5; count of bases not matched to a gene: 4. The CDR3 totals 15 residues. CDR3 DNA: TGCGCCAGCAGCCAAGTAGGGACAGGGGGGAACGAGCAGTACTTC. Amino acid sequence: CASSQVGTGGNEQYF.

This clone was found once. This sequence joins TRBV4-1 and TRBJ2-5; TRBD1 matches 7 bases. This CDR3 is 14 amino acids long. Germline trimming cut 3 bases from V and 5 bases from J; bases unmatched to any gene: 6. The germline V gene has CDR1 MGHRA and CDR2 YSYEKL. This CDR3 reads CASSHPDRDETQYF. DNA of the CDR3: TGCGCCAGCAGCCACCCTGACAGGGATGAGACCCAGTACTTC.

CDR3 amino acids: CASRTGGGGTDTQYF. The CDR3 coding sequence is TGTGCCAGCAGAACCGGTGGGGGCGGCACAGATACGCAGTATTTT. This rearrangement joins TRBV11-3 to TRBJ2-3; maybe TRBD1 (6 bases). This CDR3 has 15 residues. Germline V gives CDR1 SGHNT, CDR2 YENEEA. Trimming removed 6 bases from V and 1 base from J, with 14 bases in between.

This chain joins TRBV19 and TRBJ2-2, with TRBD1 matching 11 bases. The germline gives CDR1 LNHDA, CDR2 SQIVND (reference sequence). This CDR3 has 16 residues. J gave up 2 bases and V 6 bases, and 5 bases lay outside the gene matches. CDR3 nucleotide sequence: TGTGCCAGTAGACGGGACAGGGGGGGTAACACCGGGGAGCTGTTTTTT. Protein product: CASRRDRGGNTGELFF.

J is TRBJ2-7 and V is TRBV6-1, with a weak D call TRBD1 (5 bases). CDR3 size: 12 residues. Germline V gives CDR1 MNHNS, CDR2 SASEGT. The germline V and J ends were trimmed by 4 bases and 1 base, with 5 bases remaining between them. CDR3 in DNA: TGTGCCAGCAGTGGGACATCCTACGAGCAGTACTTC. Amino acids: CASSGTSYEQYF.

The V and J genes are TRBV30 and TRBJ1-6; D not resolved. CDR1 GTSNPN and CDR2 SVGIG come from the germline V gene (reference sequence). Trimming pared 7 bases from V and 0 bases from J, leaving 16 bases between. The CDR3 sequence is 16 residues long. DNA of the CDR3: TGTGCCTCTATATTGGCCGGGAGCTCCTATAATTCACCCCTCCACTTT. It encodes CASILAGSSYNSPLHF.

This sequence joins TRBV28 and TRBJ2-7; 12 bases are a match to TRBD2. The CDR3 has 17 residues. Germline V gives CDR1 MDHEN, CDR2 SYDVKM. With V trimmed by 5 bases and J by 4 bases, 12 bases remained unmatched. CDR3 sequence: CASSPTGLAGRSYEQYF. In DNA form, the CDR3 reads TGTGCCAGCAGTCCCACAGGACTAGCGGGGAGGAGTTACGAGCAGTACTTC.

V usage is TRBV28 and J usage is TRBJ1-5, with 7 positions matching TRBD1. The germline V gene has CDR1 MDHEN and CDR2 SYDVKM. The CDR3 spans 15 residues. V was pared by 3 bases and J by 3 bases, with 5 bases of the junction left unmatched. In nucleotides, the CDR3 is TGTGCCAGCAGTTTCAGCAGGGGGGTCAATCAGCCCCAGCATTTT. It specifies CASSFSRGVNQPQHF.

The chain uses TRBV5-4 and TRBJ1-6; 8 nucleotides match TRBD1. Germline assignment: CDR1 SGHNT and CDR2 YYREEE (reference sequence). CDR3 length: 15 amino acids. The ends lost 4 bases at V and 8 bases at J; junction bases unmatched: 8. In DNA form, the CDR3 reads TGTGCCAGCAGCCTAAGACAGGGGTCGGATTCACCCCTCCACTTT. This encodes CASSLRQGSDSPLHF.

The gene calls are TRBV4-1 and TRBJ1-5; D is unclear. Trimming pared 0 bases from V and 2 bases from J, leaving 8 bases between. The CDR3 runs 15 residues. Germline V CDR1 and CDR2: MGHRA, YSYEKL. The DNA for the CDR3 is TGCGCCAGCAGCCAAGACCGTTATGGCAATCAGCCCCAGCATTTT. Protein: CASSQDRYGNQPQHF.

V is TRBV6-5 and J is TRBJ2-7, with TRBD2 matching over 8 bases. Germline trimming cut 2 bases from V and 5 bases from J; bases unmatched to any gene: 8. CDR1 and CDR2 from the germline V gene are MNHEY and SVGAGI. This CDR3 has 15 amino acids. The CDR3 region is CASSYPPAGENEQYF. In DNA, the CDR3 is TGTGCCAGCAGTTACCCCCCAGCGGGAGAGAACGAGCAGTACTTC.

Points on this clone: The junction does not match germline at one end; this may be a read error. J is TRBJ2-7 and V is TRBV7-9; TRBD1 matches at 10 bases. This CDR3 is built from 16 residues. The germline CDR1 and CDR2 sequences are SEHNR and FQNEAQ (reference sequence). CDR3 sequence (DNA): TGTTCCAGCAGCCCCCGACCGGGACAGGGGCACTACGAGCAGTACTTC. Its protein product is CSSSPRPGQGHYEQYF.

J is TRBJ2-5 and V is TRBV27; TRBD2 matches at 13 bases. CDR1 is MNHEY and CDR2 is SMNVEV in the germline V gene (reference sequence). After removal of 5 bases from V and 5 bases from J, the junction contained 5 bases not matched to a gene. This CDR3 contains 15 residues. The CDR3 sequence is CASSKGLAGVETQYF. CDR3 in DNA: TGTGCCAGCAGTAAAGGACTAGCGGGAGTGGAGACCCAGTACTTC.

This chain connects TRBV10-3 to TRBJ1-2; 11 bases are a match to TRBD1. The germline V gene encodes CDR1 ENHRY and CDR2 SYGVKD. Unmatched junction bases numbered 4, after V lost 7 bases and J lost 6 bases. The CDR3 is 13 residues long. The CDR3 spells CAIKGTGGDGYTF. The DNA for the CDR3 is TGTGCCATCAAGGGGACAGGGGGTGATGGCTACACCTTC.